These T cell receptor beta chains were read from a single sample in a study of beta chain features in type 1 diabetes. Clones were sequenced by immunoSEQ multiplex PCR, and TCRdb holds only the in-frame ones, with some missing. The top ten clones hold approximately 0.69% of a sample with 150,000 to 180,000 clones, around 8% of them seen once. Sequencing input: central memory CD4+ T cells from blood. These receptor sequences come from a man between 18 and 29 years old in good health. The CDR3 runs from the conserved cysteine through the conserved F or W. Each record gives: J gene, clone size, V gene, D gene, CDR3 protein, CDR3 DNA. D genes are given only for firm matches. Some rows have no size entry. The others give once, few or many, or a class for an expanded clone.

J: TRBJ2-1
size: NA
V: TRBV7-8
D: TRBD2
CDR3: CASSLAGGGNEQFF
DNA: TGTGCCAGCAGCTTGGCGGGAGGGGGTAATGAGCAGTTCTTC

J: TRBJ2-5
size: NA
V: TRBV5-1
D: NA
CDR3: CASSLVQAGETQYF
DNA: TGCGCCAGCAGCTTGGTACAAGCGGGAGAGACCCAGTACTTC

J: TRBJ2-1
size: few
V: TRBV28
D: TRBD2
CDR3: CASSLSPAGGFQFF
DNA: TGTGCCAGCAGTTTATCTCCAGCGGGAGGTTTTCAGTTCTTC

J: TRBJ2-2
size: few
V: TRBV5-1
D: TRBD2
CDR3: CASLEREGRTGELFF
DNA: TGCGCCAGCCTAGAGCGGGAGGGCCGCACCGGGGAGCTGTTTTTT

J: TRBJ2-2
size: NA
V: TRBV5-1
D: NA
CDR3: CASSLTQTNTGELFF
DNA: TGCGCCAGCAGCTTAACACAGACGAACACCGGGGAGCTGTTTTTT

J: TRBJ2-2
size: NA
V: TRBV7-7
D: TRBD2
CDR3: CASSPTSGGLLTGELFF
DNA: TGTGCCAGCAGCCCGACTAGCGGGGGCCTCCTTACCGGGGAGCTGTTTTTT

J: TRBJ2-1
size: NA
V: TRBV30
D: NA
CDR3: CARSVLGSGTEQFF
DNA: TGTGCCCGGAGTGTACTGGGATCGGGAACCGAGCAGTTCTTC

J: TRBJ2-1
size: few
V: TRBV5-4
D: TRBD1
CDR3: CASSSGQGERNEQFF
DNA: TGTGCCAGCAGCTCCGGACAGGGGGAACGGAATGAGCAGTTCTTC

J: TRBJ2-5
size: few
V: TRBV7-2
D: TRBD2
CDR3: CASSLLAGGSETQYF
DNA: TGTGCCAGCAGCCTGCTAGCGGGGGGATCGGAGACCCAGTACTTC

J: TRBJ2-7
size: many
V: TRBV30
D: TRBD2
CDR3: CAWIPGAGGYEQYF
DNA: TGTGCCTGGATCCCCGGTGCGGGAGGCTACGAGCAGTACTTC

J: TRBJ2-1
size: few
V: TRBV7-9
D: TRBD1
CDR3: CAGSDRLSYNEQFF
DNA: TGTGCCGGCTCGGACAGGCTCTCCTACAATGAGCAGTTCTTC

J: TRBJ1-6
size: few
V: TRBV28
D: TRBD1
CDR3: CASSLPQGYNSPLHF
DNA: TGTGCCAGCAGTTTGCCACAGGGGTATAATTCACCCCTCCACTTT

J: TRBJ1-2
size: many
V: TRBV9
D: NA
CDR3: CASSVDGGTDYGYTF
DNA: TGTGCCAGCAGCGTAGATGGGGGGACGGACTATGGCTACACCTTC

J: TRBJ2-2
size: NA
V: TRBV18
D: NA
CDR3: CASSPMDSNTGELFF
DNA: TGTGCCAGCTCACCAATGGACAGCAACACCGGGGAGCTGTTTTTT

J: TRBJ2-7
size: few
V: TRBV9
D: NA
CDR3: CASSDAGSGYEQYF
DNA: TGTGCCAGCAGCGACGCGGGGAGCGGGTACGAGCAGTACTTC

J: TRBJ1-1
size: many
V: TRBV18
D: TRBD1
CDR3: CASSPDRVTTEAFF
DNA: TGTGCCAGCTCACCCGACAGGGTTACCACTGAAGCTTTCTTT

J: TRBJ2-4
size: once
V: TRBV18
D: TRBD2
CDR3: CASSPPLAGAKNIQYF
DNA: TGTGCCAGCTCACCACCACTAGCGGGAGCCAAAAACATTCAGTACTTC

J: TRBJ2-6
size: many
V: TRBV4-2
D: TRBD1
CDR3: CASSSMSRGGANVLTF
DNA: TGTGCCAGCAGCAGCATGTCCAGGGGGGGGGCCAACGTCCTGACTTTC

J: TRBJ1-1
size: NA
V: TRBV5-1
D: TRBD1
CDR3: CASSSGTGENTEAFF
DNA: TGCGCCAGCAGCTCAGGGACAGGGGAGAACACTGAAGCTTTCTTT

J: TRBJ2-1
size: few
V: TRBV5-1
D: TRBD2
CDR3: CASSLVAGLAGINEQFF
DNA: TGCGCCAGCAGCTTGGTTGCGGGGCTAGCGGGAATCAATGAGCAGTTCTTC

J: TRBJ1-1
size: few
V: TRBV29-1
D: NA
CDR3: CSVEERGGNTEAFF
DNA: TGCAGCGTTGAAGAGAGGGGAGGGAACACTGAAGCTTTCTTT

J: TRBJ2-2
size: few
V: TRBV14
D: NA
CDR3: CASSREWGDTGELFF
DNA: TGTGCCAGCAGCCGGGAGTGGGGTGACACCGGGGAGCTGTTTTTT

J: TRBJ2-6
size: few
V: TRBV28
D: NA
CDR3: CATHTASGANVLTF
DNA: TGTGCCACCCACACCGCCTCTGGGGCCAACGTCCTGACTTTC

J: TRBJ2-3
size: few
V: TRBV19
D: NA
CDR3: CASSSTTSTDTQYF
DNA: TGTGCCAGTAGTTCCACGACTAGCACAGATACGCAGTATTTT

J: TRBJ1-6
size: NA
V: TRBV30
D: TRBD1
CDR3: CAWSVQQGVGSPLHF
DNA: TGTGCCTGGAGTGTCCAACAGGGGGTTGGGTCACCCCTCCACTTT

J: TRBJ2-3
size: few
V: TRBV7-9
D: NA
CDR3: CASSYQPGYTDTQYF
DNA: TGTGCCAGCAGCTATCAACCGGGGTACACAGATACGCAGTATTTT

J: TRBJ2-3
size: few
V: TRBV7-9
D: NA
CDR3: CASSLAGPRADTQYF
DNA: TGTGCCAGCAGTCTGGCGGGCCCACGGGCGGATACGCAGTATTTT

J: TRBJ2-3
size: few
V: TRBV30
D: TRBD1
CDR3: CAWTLKRGRTDTQYF
DNA: TGTGCCTGGACCCTCAAGAGGGGGCGGACAGATACGCAGTATTTT

J: TRBJ2-7
size: NA
V: TRBV7-8
D: TRBD1
CDR3: CASSLGTGMSYEQYF
DNA: TGTGCCAGCAGCCTGGGGACAGGGATGTCCTACGAGCAGTACTTC

J: TRBJ2-7
size: NA
V: TRBV28
D: NA
CDR3: CASSLWSGSHEQYF
DNA: TGTGCCAGCAGTTTATGGTCAGGGTCCCACGAGCAGTACTTC

J: TRBJ2-7
size: NA
V: TRBV18
D: TRBD2
CDR3: CASSPPGTTYEQYF
DNA: TGTGCCAGCTCACCACCAGGGACTACCTACGAGCAGTACTTC

J: TRBJ2-7
size: few
V: TRBV2
D: TRBD1
CDR3: CASRDGTALYEQYF
DNA: TGTGCCAGCAGGGACGGGACAGCCCTCTACGAGCAGTACTTC

J: TRBJ1-1
size: NA
V: TRBV29-1
D: TRBD1
CDR3: CSVDGAGGGMNTEAFF
DNA: TGCAGCGTTGATGGTGCAGGGGGAGGCATGAACACTGAAGCTTTCTTT

J: TRBJ2-2
size: many
V: TRBV19
D: NA
CDR3: CASSRQPNTGELFF
DNA: TGTGCCAGTAGCCGACAGCCGAACACCGGGGAGCTGTTTTTT

J: TRBJ2-7
size: many
V: TRBV19
D: NA
CDR3: CASSIGQGGGYEQYF
DNA: TGTGCCAGTAGTATCGGACAGGGAGGGGGATACGAGCAGTACTTC

J: TRBJ2-3
size: NA
V: TRBV7-2
D: NA
CDR3: CASSLGPRAIDTQYF
DNA: TGTGCCAGCAGCTTAGGTCCCAGGGCTATAGATACGCAGTATTTT

J: TRBJ2-6
size: NA
V: TRBV18
D: NA
CDR3: CASSPLEDSGANVLTF
DNA: TGTGCCAGCTCACCACTAGAAGACTCTGGGGCCAACGTCCTGACTTTC

J: TRBJ1-5
size: NA
V: TRBV7-2
D: NA
CDR3: CASSRGQYNQPQHF
DNA: TGTGCCAGCAGCCGTGGACAGTACAATCAGCCCCAGCATTTT

J: TRBJ2-3
size: NA
V: TRBV7-3
D: TRBD1
CDR3: CASSLIPGQDRSDTQYF
DNA: TGTGCCAGCAGCTTAATACCCGGACAGGACCGGTCAGATACGCAGTATTTT

J: TRBJ1-4
size: NA
V: TRBV30
D: TRBD1
CDR3: CAWSSPGTGGDGEKLFF
DNA: TGTGCCTGGAGTAGTCCCGGGACAGGGGGCGATGGTGAAAAACTGTTTTTT

J: TRBJ2-7
size: few
V: TRBV7-9
D: NA
CDR3: CASSLEGGAYEQYF
DNA: TGTGCCAGCAGCTTAGAGGGGGGGGCCTACGAGCAGTACTTC

J: TRBJ2-3
size: few
V: TRBV19
D: TRBD1
CDR3: CASRRLGQGIDTQYF
DNA: TGTGCCAGTAGGAGGCTCGGACAGGGCATAGATACGCAGTATTTT

J: TRBJ2-1
size: NA
V: TRBV18
D: TRBD1
CDR3: CASSPKDRASGEQFF
DNA: TGTGCCAGCTCTCCTAAAGACAGGGCATCGGGTGAGCAGTTCTTC

J: TRBJ1-5
size: NA
V: TRBV4-3
D: TRBD1
CDR3: CASSQERTGYQPQHF
DNA: TGCGCCAGCAGCCAAGAAAGGACAGGCTATCAGCCCCAGCATTTT

J: TRBJ1-1
size: few
V: TRBV27
D: NA
CDR3: CASSRSEHTEAFF
DNA: TGTGCCAGCAGCAGATCTGAACACACTGAAGCTTTCTTT

J: TRBJ1-1
size: NA
V: TRBV6-6
D: NA
CDR3: CASGADRLNTEAFF
DNA: TGTGCCAGCGGGGCCGACAGATTGAACACTGAAGCTTTCTTT

J: TRBJ1-1
size: few
V: TRBV16
D: NA
CDR3: CASSQSRSLGSTEAFF
DNA: TGTGCCAGCAGCCAAAGTAGGAGCCTAGGGAGCACTGAAGCTTTCTTT

J: TRBJ2-3
size: NA
V: TRBV11-2
D: NA
CDR3: CASSPRLELDTQYF
DNA: TGTGCCAGCAGCCCCCGACTAGAGTTAGATACGCAGTATTTT

J: TRBJ2-7
size: few
V: TRBV21-1
D: NA
CDR3: CAHRGGTYEQYF
DNA: TGTGCCCACCGGGGGGGGACCTACGAGCAGTACTTC

J: TRBJ2-2
size: few
V: TRBV7-2
D: TRBD2
CDR3: CASSPRGDTGELFF
DNA: TGTGCCAGCAGCCCCCGGGGGGACACCGGGGAGCTGTTTTTT

J: TRBJ2-2
size: few
V: TRBV4-3
D: NA
CDR3: CASSLDPRANTGELFF
DNA: TGCGCCAGCAGCCTGGACCCCAGGGCGAACACCGGGGAGCTGTTTTTT

J: TRBJ2-2
size: NA
V: TRBV4-3
D: NA
CDR3: CASSPYKSRAFGGELFF
DNA: TGCGCCAGCAGCCCCTACAAGTCGCGGGCCTTTGGTGGGGAGCTGTTTTTT

J: TRBJ1-1
size: NA
V: TRBV7-6
D: NA
CDR3: CASSLYLNTEAFF
DNA: TGTGCCAGCAGCTTATATCTGAACACTGAAGCTTTCTTT

J: TRBJ1-1
size: few
V: TRBV7-2
D: NA
CDR3: CASSRGYAAEAFF
DNA: TGTGCCAGCAGTCGAGGTTACGCGGCTGAAGCTTTCTTT

J: TRBJ2-7
size: NA
V: TRBV6-5
D: NA
CDR3: CASSESGRAYEQYF
DNA: TGTGCCAGCAGTGAATCGGGCAGGGCCTACGAGCAGTACTTC

J: TRBJ2-3
size: NA
V: TRBV30
D: NA
CDR3: CAWSVLALSTDTQYF
DNA: TGTGCCTGGAGTGTACTAGCTCTTAGCACAGATACGCAGTATTTT

J: TRBJ2-2
size: few
V: TRBV29-1
D: TRBD1
CDR3: CSVVQGAQTGELFF
DNA: TGCAGCGTTGTACAGGGGGCGCAGACCGGGGAGCTGTTTTTT

J: TRBJ2-5
size: few
V: TRBV7-2
D: TRBD2
CDR3: CASSLVASGGWETQYF
DNA: TGTGCCAGCAGCTTAGTGGCTAGCGGGGGGTGGGAGACCCAGTACTTC

J: TRBJ1-3
size: few
V: TRBV28
D: NA
CDR3: CASNRPGTGHNTIYF
DNA: TGTGCCAGCAACAGACCGGGAACCGGGCATAACACCATATATTTT

J: TRBJ1-2
size: few
V: TRBV5-4
D: TRBD1
CDR3: CASSSEGQGNYGYTF
DNA: TGTGCCAGCAGCTCCGAGGGACAGGGAAACTATGGCTACACCTTC